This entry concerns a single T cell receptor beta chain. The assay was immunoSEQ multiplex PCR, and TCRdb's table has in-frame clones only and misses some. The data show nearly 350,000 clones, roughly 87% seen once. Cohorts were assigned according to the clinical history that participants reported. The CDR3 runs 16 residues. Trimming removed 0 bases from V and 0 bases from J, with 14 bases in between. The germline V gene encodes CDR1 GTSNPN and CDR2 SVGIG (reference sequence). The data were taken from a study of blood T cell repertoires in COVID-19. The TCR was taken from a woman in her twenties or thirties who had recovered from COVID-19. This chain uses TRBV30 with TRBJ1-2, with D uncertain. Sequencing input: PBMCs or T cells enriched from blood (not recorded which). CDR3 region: CAWSVSHIPSNYGYTF. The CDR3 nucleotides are TGTGCCTGGAGTGTATCACACATCCCCTCTAACTATGGCTACACCTTC.